The 16 T cell receptor beta chains below come from one sample, sequenced in a study of blood T cell repertoires in COVID-19. Profiled with immunoSEQ multiplex PCR; TCRdb holds only in-frame clones, not every one. Here the sample spans fewer than 250,000 clones, approximately 82% being singletons. What was sequenced was peripheral blood. Source of these receptors: a man in his fifties or sixties with active or convalescent COVID-19.

The chain's CDR3 is CATGRGATFEINYGYTF. CDR3 DNA sequence: TGTGCCACCGGCCGGGGGGCGACGTTTGAAATAAACTATGGCTACACCTTC. The chain joins TRBV10-3 to TRBJ1-2; a weak D match, TRBD1 (6 bases). Trimming took 10 bases from V and 2 from J, leaving 26 bases between them. Germline lookup yields CDR1 ENHRY and CDR2 SYGVKD. The CDR3 has 17 residues.

J is TRBJ2-1 and V is TRBV24-1; 10 bases agree with TRBD2. J lost 6 bases, V lost 1 base, and 5 bases had no gene match. The CDR3 contains 16 residues. CDR1 KGHDR and CDR2 SFDVKD come from the germline V gene. The CDR3 protein is CATSDLAGGPGNEQFF. The CDR3 bases are TGTGCCACCAGTGATTTAGCGGGAGGGCCGGGCAATGAGCAGTTCTTC.

The rearrangement joins TRBV11-2 to TRBJ1-3; 8 bases fit TRBD1. Germline V gene sequence: CDR1 SGHAT, CDR2 FQNNGV. Trimming removed 5 bases from V and 1 base from J; junction bases left unmatched: 4. This CDR3 has 15 residues. The CDR3 nucleotides are TGTGCCAGCAGCATCAGGGGGCTATCTGGAAACACCATATATTTT. Residues: CASSIRGLSGNTIYF.

The chain is built from TRBV19 and TRBJ1-1; 9 bases align to TRBD1. This CDR3 is 16 amino acids long. V was pared by 4 bases and J by 3 bases, with 9 bases of the junction left unmatched. The germline gives CDR1 LNHDA, CDR2 SQIVND (reference sequence). The CDR3 reads CASSKVQGARDTEAFF. The CDR3 DNA follows: TGTGCCAGTAGTAAGGTACAGGGGGCTCGCGACACTGAAGCTTTCTTT. The complete variable domain, with remaining parts taken from reference TRBV19 and TRBJ1-1, reads DGGITQSPKYLFRKEGQNVTLSCEQNLNHDAMYWYRQDPGQGLRLIYYSQIVNDFQKGDIAEGYSVSREKKESFPLTVTSAQKNPTAFYLCASSKVQGARDTEAFFGQGTRLTVV.

The chain joins TRBV4-3 to TRBJ1-2; D is possibly TRBD1 (6 bases). The CDR3 totals 15 residues. Germline V lookup: CDR1 LGHNA, CDR2 YSLEER. Trimming took 0 bases from V and 7 from J, leaving 15 bases between them. This chain's CDR3 is CASSQDSGDIGGYTF. CDR3 coding DNA: TGCGCCAGCAGCCAAGATAGCGGGGACATCGGTGGCTACACCTTC.

The rearrangement links TRBV24-1 to TRBJ2-1, with a possible D match to TRBD2 (5 bases). This CDR3 is built from 13 residues. The V end was cut by 7 bases, the J end by 1 base, with 7 bases between. Germline V CDR1 and CDR2: KGHDR, SFDVKD. CDR3: CATRSGSYNEQFF. The CDR3 DNA reads TGTGCCACCAGAAGCGGTTCCTACAATGAGCAGTTCTTC.

This clone was found a few times. The chain has TRBV6-5 and TRBJ2-5; TRBD2 matches 7 bases. Trimming at V came to 6 bases and at J to 3 bases, leaving 10 bases not matched to a gene. This CDR3 has 15 amino acids. Germline CDR1 reads MNHEY; CDR2 reads SVGAGI. The CDR3 sequence is CASSSTWGGEETQYF. In DNA form, the CDR3 reads TGTGCCAGCAGCTCAACCTGGGGGGGAGAAGAGACCCAGTACTTC.

The chain couples TRBV7-2 to TRBJ1-1; TRBD1 is a possible D gene (6 bases). The germline gives CDR1 SGHTA, CDR2 FQGNSA. Trimming removed 1 base from V and 0 bases from J, with 18 bases in between. The CDR3 is 18 residues long. The CDR3 DNA follows: TGTGCCAGCAGCTTAGGGTATAGGACAGCGGGGATGAACACTGAAGCTTTCTTT. This translates into CASSLGYRTAGMNTEAFF. The whole variable domain, filled in from reference TRBV7-2 and TRBJ1-1, reads GAGVSQSPSNKVTEKGKDVELRCDPISGHTALYWYRQSLGQGLEFLIYFQGNSAPDKSGLPSDRFSAERTGGSVSTLTIQRTQQEDSAVYLCASSLGYRTAGMNTEAFFGQGTRLTVV.

This clone was recorded once. The chain combines TRBV10-2 with TRBJ2-5; TRBD2 matches at 8 bases. The CDR3 loop spans 13 amino acids. The J segment lost 3 bases and the V segment lost 11 bases, leaving 8 bases of the junction unmatched. Germline CDR1 and CDR2: WSHSY and SAAADI. In DNA, the CDR3 is TGCGCCTCAGGGGCGGGGGGAAAAGAGACCCAGTACTTC. Translating gives CASGAGGKETQYF.

V is TRBV19 and J is TRBJ2-1; D is possibly TRBD2 (7 bases). This CDR3 comprises 14 residues. Trimming pared 7 bases from V and 8 bases from J, leaving 18 bases between. Germline V gene sequence: CDR1 LNHDA, CDR2 SQIVND (reference sequence). CDR3 region: CASTLRGAGDEQFF. DNA for the CDR3: TGTGCCAGTACTCTACGGGGGGCGGGAGATGAGCAGTTCTTC.

The genes are TRBV28 and TRBJ2-7; TRBD1 might be the D (6 bases). V lost 8 bases to trimming and J lost 0 bases, with 17 bases between them. CDR1 is MDHEN and CDR2 is SYDVKM in the germline V gene. The CDR3 contains 15 residues. CDR3 coding DNA: TGTGCCAGCGGGAGAGGACAGTCATTCTCCTACGAGCAGTACTTC. Translation gives CASGRGQSFSYEQYF.

This clone has just a few counts. The gene calls are TRBV5-1 and TRBJ2-1; 8 bases fit TRBD1. The CDR3 length is 15 residues. Germline CDR1 is SGHRS and CDR2 is YFSETQ. With V trimmed by 4 bases and J by 5 bases, 8 bases remained unmatched. The CDR3 coding sequence is TGCGCCAGCAGCAAACCAGGGGGCAACCACAATGAGCAGTTCTTC. Translation gives CASSKPGGNHNEQFF.

The gene calls are TRBV6-5 and TRBJ1-6; D is perhaps TRBD1 (6 bases). The germline V and J ends were trimmed by 6 bases and 4 bases, with 10 bases remaining between them. This CDR3 comprises 14 residues. Per the germline V gene, CDR1 is MNHEY and CDR2 is SVGAGI. The CDR3 DNA follows: TGTGCCAGCAGGTCCGGACAGTATAATTCACCCCTCCACTTT. This sequence encodes CASRSGQYNSPLHF.

This clone was observed a handful of times. The genes are TRBV4-1 and TRBJ1-2, with D perhaps TRBD1 (5 bases). This CDR3 region has 15 residues. The V end lost 1 base, the J end lost 2 bases, and 11 bases lay between the germline ends. Per the germline V gene, CDR1 is MGHRA and CDR2 is YSYEKL. CDR3 residues: CASSQAAGENYGYTF. The CDR3 region has the DNA TGCGCCAGCAGCCAAGCCGCGGGGGAAAACTATGGCTACACCTTC.

The V gene is TRBV27, the J gene TRBJ2-1; 7 nucleotides line up with TRBD1. The ends lost 3 bases at V and 5 bases at J; junction bases unmatched: 1. The germline gives CDR1 MNHEY, CDR2 SMNVEV (reference sequence). The CDR3 contains 13 residues. The CDR3 region has the DNA TGTGCCAGCAGTTTTGGGACAGACAATGAGCAGTTCTTC. Translating gives CASSFGTDNEQFF.

This clone was seen a handful of times. The rearrangement uses TRBV15 and TRBJ1-1; no definite D call. Per germline, CDR1 LNHNV and CDR2 YYDKDF (reference sequence). Trimming removed 5 bases from V and 0 bases from J, with 10 bases in between. CDR3 length: 14 residues. CDR3 sequence: CATSPAQMNTEAFF. CDR3 nucleotide sequence: TGTGCCACCAGCCCCGCACAGATGAACACTGAAGCTTTCTTT. Looking up the rest from reference TRBV15 and TRBJ1-1 gives the full variable domain: DAMVIQNPRYQVTQFGKPVTLSCSQTLNHNVMYWYQQKSSQAPKLLFHYYDKDFNNEADTPDNFQSRRPNTSFCFLDIRSPGLGDTAMYLCATSPAQMNTEAFFGQGTRLTVV.